These 23 T cell receptor beta chains originate from one sample sequenced in a study of T cell responses to AZD1222 COVID-19 vaccine. Here immunoSEQ multiplex PCR was the method, and the copy in TCRdb shows in-frame clones only, minus some. The sample comprises over 85,000 clones, about nine tenths of which are singletons, and about a sixth rests with the top ten. The sample here was peripheral blood, taken 28 days after the second AZD1222 dose. These receptors were taken from an adult who received the AZD1222 COVID-19 vaccine.

The chain recombines TRBV4-2 with TRBJ2-1, with TRBD2 matching over 11 bases. This CDR3 region has 16 residues. V shed 4 bases and J 4 bases; nucleotides not matched to a gene: 6. CDR1 is LGHNA and CDR2 is YNFKEQ in the germline V gene. CDR3 DNA sequence: TGTGCCAGCAGCCCCTCCTCTAGCGGGAGGTACAATGAGCAGTTCTTC. The encoded protein is CASSPSSSGRYNEQFF.

The chain links TRBV5-6 to TRBJ1-2, with a possible D match to TRBD1 (5 bases). Trimming cost V 0 bases and J 0 bases, with 12 bases left between them. The CDR3 sequence is 16 residues long. From germline, CDR1 is SGHDT and CDR2 YYEEEE. CDR3 residues: CASSLGWGGANYGYTF. The CDR3 DNA is TGTGCCAGCAGCTTGGGCTGGGGGGGTGCTAACTATGGCTACACCTTC.

The rearrangement links TRBV27 to TRBJ2-7; 9 nucleotides match TRBD1. The V segment lost 3 bases and the J segment 0 bases; nucleotides outside the gene matches: 6. CDR3 size: 16 residues. The germline V gene has CDR1 MNHEY and CDR2 SMNVEV (reference sequence). CDR3: CASSFLTGGISYEQYF. The CDR3 DNA reads as TGTGCCAGCAGTTTTCTTACAGGGGGCATCTCCTACGAGCAGTACTTC.

The CDR3 sequence is CASSFGTGFVYEQYF. The CDR3 DNA follows: TGTGCCAGCAGCTTCGGGACAGGGTTCGTTTACGAGCAGTACTTC. V gene TRBV7-7 combines with J gene TRBJ2-7; TRBD1 matches at 9 bases. V lost 3 bases to trimming and J lost 4 bases; unmatched junction nucleotides: 7. This CDR3 comprises 15 residues. Germline assignment: CDR1 SSHAT and CDR2 FNYEAQ (reference sequence).

This clone was seen only a few times. The CDR3 region has the DNA TGTGCCAGCAGCTTATTCAGCGGGAGCGACAATGAGCAGTTCTTC. Its translation: CASSLFSGSDNEQFF. The chain couples TRBV7-9 to TRBJ2-1, with 8 bases fitting TRBD2. V shed 2 bases and J 5 bases; nucleotides not matched to a gene: 5. Germline lookup yields CDR1 SEHNR and CDR2 FQNEAQ (reference sequence). The CDR3 contains 15 residues.

V gene TRBV27 combines with J gene TRBJ1-6, with 9 bases matching TRBD1. V trimming: 2 bases; J trimming: 7 bases; junction bases outside the gene matches: 6. Per germline, CDR1 MNHEY and CDR2 SMNVEV (reference sequence). CDR3 length equals 16 residues. CDR3 in amino acids: CASSLLPGQGNSPLHF. The CDR3 nucleotides read TGTGCCAGCAGTTTACTTCCGGGACAGGGAAATTCACCCCTCCACTTT.

This clone has a single count. V is TRBV6-5 and J is TRBJ1-2; 8 bases are a match to TRBD1. V lost 5 bases and J lost 4; bases outside the gene matches: 6. The CDR3 loop spans 14 amino acids. Germline V gene data show CDR1 as MNHEY and CDR2 as SVGAGI. The CDR3 region is CASSTGGQTYGYTF. The DNA for the CDR3 is TGTGCCAGCAGTACAGGGGGGCAGACCTATGGCTACACCTTC.

Only a few counts were recorded for this clone. The V gene is TRBV6-4, the J gene TRBJ2-1; TRBD2 agrees at 11 bases. CDR3 length: 16 amino acids. Trimming removed 10 bases from V and 2 bases from J; junction bases left unmatched: 10. CDR1 and CDR2 (germline): MRHNA, SNTAGT. The CDR3 spells CATRSTSGRPYNEQFF. DNA for the CDR3: TGTGCCACCCGCTCAACTAGCGGGAGACCCTACAATGAGCAGTTCTTC.

J is TRBJ1-2 and V is TRBV6-1; no definite D call. The germline V gene has CDR1 MNHNS and CDR2 SASEGT. Trimming cost V 1 base and J 7 bases, with 7 bases left between them. The CDR3 spans 12 residues. The CDR3 sequence: CASSEGVSGYTF. The CDR3 DNA reads TGTGCCAGCAGTGAAGGGGTTAGTGGCTACACCTTC.

The chain recombines TRBV19 with TRBJ2-1; 11 bases are a match to TRBD1. The CDR3 runs to 13 residues. Germline CDR1 LNHDA, CDR2 SQIVND (reference sequence). J was trimmed by 7 bases and V by 8 bases; bases with no gene match: 4. As DNA, the CDR3 is TGTGCCAGTTGGGACAGGGGGACGAATGAGCAGTTCTTC. Translating gives CASWDRGTNEQFF.

The CDR3 loop reads CASSGTGSNYGYTF. CDR3 bases: TGTGCCAGCAGCGGGACAGGGAGTAACTATGGCTACACCTTC. This chain uses TRBV7-2 with TRBJ1-2, with TRBD1 identical over 9 bases. The CDR3 sequence is 14 residues long. Germline CDR1 is SGHTA and CDR2 is FQGNSA. Unmatched junction bases numbered 2, after V lost 5 bases and J lost 1 base.

This chain uses TRBV3-1 (or the pseudogene TRBV3-2) with TRBJ2-1; 8 bases line up with TRBD2. The CDR3 is 16 amino acids. The J segment lost 5 bases and the V segment lost 6 bases, leaving 12 bases of the junction unmatched. Germline V gene data show CDR1 as LGHDT and CDR2 as YNNKEL (reference sequence). The CDR3 loop reads CASSRGSGTRNNEQFF. The DNA of the CDR3 is TGTGCCAGCAGTCGCGGATCCGGGACTAGAAACAATGAGCAGTTCTTC.

The genes are TRBV27 and TRBJ1-5; D gene ambiguous. V shed 6 bases and J shed 0 bases, with 12 bases lying between them. The CDR3 is 15 amino acids. Per the germline V gene, CDR1 is MNHEY and CDR2 is SMNVEV (reference sequence). For the CDR3, the DNA is TGTGCCAGCAGACTAGCGGAATATAGCAATCAGCCCCAGCATTTT. It yields the protein CASRLAEYSNQPQHF.

V is TRBV4-1 and J is TRBJ2-1, with 12 bases aligning to TRBD1. The trim removed 0 bases at V and 7 bases at J, leaving 4 bases unmatched. From germline, CDR1 is MGHRA and CDR2 YSYEKL. The CDR3 has 16 amino acids. The CDR3 nucleotides read TGCGCCAGCAGCCAAGATGGGACAGGGGGCTCTAATGAGCAGTTCTTC. Its protein is CASSQDGTGGSNEQFF.

This chain uses TRBV7-8 with TRBJ2-5; perhaps TRBD1 as D (6 bases). This CDR3 region has 16 residues. Germline-derived CDR1 and CDR2 are SGHVS and FQNEAQ. With 1 base removed from V and 4 bases from J, the gap between germline ends came to 16 bases. The CDR3: CASSLGQGTIRETQYF. The CDR3 nucleotides are TGTGCCAGCAGCTTAGGGCAGGGGACCATCAGAGAGACCCAGTACTTC.

The chain employs TRBV6-5 and TRBJ2-1; TRBD2 is a possible D gene (5 bases). The germline V and J ends were trimmed by 10 bases and 0 bases, with 13 bases remaining between them. The CDR3 contains 14 residues. Germline V gene lookup returns CDR1 MNHEY and CDR2 SVGAGI. Here the CDR3 reads CAIFRGFSYNEQFF. In nucleotides, the CDR3 is TGTGCCATCTTCCGGGGATTCTCCTACAATGAGCAGTTCTTC.

The chain uses TRBV5-4 and TRBJ2-5; D gene uncertain. CDR1 and CDR2 (germline): SGHNT, YYREEE (reference sequence). The CDR3 totals 12 residues. Trimming stripped 4 bases from V and 1 base from J, with 5 bases between. This CDR3 is CASSALQETQYF. CDR3 coding DNA: TGTGCCAGCAGCGCACTCCAAGAGACCCAGTACTTC. Using reference TRBV5-4 and TRBJ2-5 for the parts outside the CDR3, the full variable domain is ETGVTQSPTHLIKTRGQQVTLRCSSQSGHNTVSWYQQALGQGPQFIFQYYREEENGRGNFPPRFSGLQFPNYSSELNVNALELDDSALYLCASSALQETQYFGPGTRLLVL.

The chain employs TRBV19 and TRBJ2-1; 7 bases align to TRBD2. The germline V gene has CDR1 LNHDA and CDR2 SQIVND (reference sequence). This CDR3 contains 14 residues. After removal of 7 bases from V and 2 bases from J, the junction contained 5 bases not matched to a gene. The CDR3 coding sequence is TGTGCCAGTATTGATAGCGGGCCCTACAATGAGCAGTTCTTC. Translation: CASIDSGPYNEQFF.

Regarding this clone: The identical CDR3 is also encoded by other nucleotide sequences in the sample. The V and J genes are TRBV5-1 and TRBJ2-5; 11 nucleotides agree with TRBD1. Per the germline V gene, CDR1 is SGHRS and CDR2 is YFSETQ. This CDR3 contains 14 residues. V lost 5 bases and J lost 5; bases outside the gene matches: 5. In nucleotides, the CDR3 is TGCGCCAGCAGTGGACAGGGGGCCGGGGAGACCCAGTACTTC. This translates into CASSGQGAGETQYF.

This clone occurred once. The chain couples TRBV27 to TRBJ2-7; no clear D gene. There are 13 residues in the CDR3. Germline lookup yields CDR1 MNHEY and CDR2 SMNVEV (reference sequence). V was trimmed by 5 bases and J by 0 bases, leaving 8 bases between them. The CDR3 reads CASSLYTSYEQYF. CDR3 coding DNA: TGTGCCAGCAGTCTCTACACCTCCTACGAGCAGTACTTC.

The gene calls are TRBV11-2 and TRBJ2-7, with TRBD2 matching over 7 bases. This CDR3 is 14 amino acids long. The J segment lost 2 bases and the V segment lost 3 bases, leaving 4 bases of the junction unmatched. Germline V gives CDR1 SGHAT, CDR2 FQNNGV. CDR3 in DNA: TGTGCCAGCAGCTTGGGACTACCTGCCTACGAGCAGTACTTC. As protein: CASSLGLPAYEQYF.

The V gene is TRBV18, the J gene TRBJ2-2; 10 positions agree with TRBD2. Germline V CDR1 and CDR2: KGHSH, LQKENI. The CDR3 contains 16 residues. The V segment lost 3 bases and the J segment 0 bases; nucleotides outside the gene matches: 1. CDR3 loop: CASSPLAGANTGELFF. The CDR3 DNA reads as TGTGCCAGCTCACCCCTAGCGGGAGCGAACACCGGGGAGCTGTTTTTT.

This rearrangement joins TRBV2 to TRBJ1-5, with D hard to call. Trimming left V 5 bases short and J 3 bases short, with 14 bases between. CDR3 size: 15 residues. CDR1 is SNHLY, CDR2 FYNNEI, per germline. CDR3 sequence reads: CASSRSSGPNQPQHF. The CDR3 region has the DNA TGTGCCAGCAGTCGGAGCTCGGGTCCCAATCAGCCCCAGCATTTT.